The rows below give T cell receptor beta chains drawn from one sample of a study of identical twins. MiXCR, applied by TCRdb to the 5' RACE reads, yields one record per CDR3 protein. The table includes 300,000 to 400,000 distinct CDR3 sequences, 10% to 15% detected once. These data also featured in a second study, about yellow fever vaccine responses in identical twins.

The source material was CD8+ T cells sorted from blood. The receptors shown here come from a woman aged 18 to 35 in good health. Both conserved end residues are part of each CDR3. D genes are given only for firm matches. For some rows the clone size is stated as once, few or many, or as a class when expanded; others skip it.

TRBV20-1,NA,NA,TRBJ2-7,TGCAGTGCTAGATCCGGCGACTCCTACGAGCAGTACTTC,CSARSGDSYEQYF
TRBV7-9,TRBD2,many,TRBJ2-1,TGTGCCAGCAGCTTTCCAGCGGGGGTCTACAATGAGCAGTTCTTC,CASSFPAGVYNEQFF
TRBV7-9,TRBD2,NA,TRBJ2-1,TGTGCCAGCAGCGACTTGGCGACTAGCGTTGACGGTGAGCAGTTCTTC,CASSDLATSVDGEQFF
TRBV7-2,NA,NA,TRBJ1-1,TGTGCCAGCAGCTTAGATCTGGTGATCACTGAAGCTTTCTTT,CASSLDLVITEAFF
TRBV12-3/TRBV12-4,TRBD2,NA,TRBJ2-3,TGTGCCAGCAGTTTATTTGCCGGACTAGCGACCCGTCCAGATACGCAGTATTTT,CASSLFAGLATRPDTQYF
TRBV7-9,NA,NA,TRBJ2-7,TGTGCCAGCAGCCCGCGGGGTTTGGAGCAGTACTTC,CASSPRGLEQYF
TRBV7-9,NA,many,TRBJ2-3,TGTGCCAGCAGCTTACTGGGCGGCACAGATACGCAGTATTTT,CASSLLGGTDTQYF
TRBV15,TRBD1,many,TRBJ2-4,TGTGCCACCAGCAGTGGGACAGACTACATTCAGTACTTC,CATSSGTDYIQYF
TRBV20-1,TRBD2,NA,TRBJ2-7,TGCAGTGCCAGGCAGCGGGAGGGCCTTCGGTACGAGCAGTACTTC,CSARQREGLRYEQYF
TRBV9,TRBD2,NA,TRBJ2-3,TGTGCCAGCAGCGCTAGCGGGAGAATTGGAGATACGCAGTATTTT,CASSASGRIGDTQYF
TRBV11-2,NA,few,TRBJ2-7,TGTGCCAGCAGCTTGGCGGGCGGGGCCGTCTACGAGCAGTACTTC,CASSLAGGAVYEQYF
TRBV23-1,NA,few,TRBJ2-5,TGCGCCAGCAGTCAAAAAAACAACGGGGAGACCCAGTACTTC,CASSQKNNGETQYF
TRBV5-5,TRBD1,few,TRBJ2-2,TGTGCCAGCAGCTTGGTTGGGACAGGGGGCTCCGGGGAGCTGTTTTTT,CASSLVGTGGSGELFF
TRBV7-9,NA,many,TRBJ2-7,TGTGCCAGCAGCCGGGCGGGACTCACAACCTACGAGCAGTACTTC,CASSRAGLTTYEQYF
TRBV12-3/TRBV12-4,NA,many,TRBJ1-2,TGTGCCAGCAGTTTCGGGCCGTCACTACACTATGGCTACACCTTC,CASSFGPSLHYGYTF
TRBV12-3/TRBV12-4,NA,few,TRBJ2-3,TGTGCCAGCAGTTTAGTGGCCGTGTGGAGCACAGATACGCAGTATTTT,CASSLVAVWSTDTQYF
TRBV5-1,NA,few,TRBJ2-2,TGCGCCAGCAGCCCCCGACTTCCGGACAGTAACACCGGGGAGCTGTTTTTT,CASSPRLPDSNTGELFF
TRBV9,TRBD1,many,TRBJ2-7,TGTGCCAGCAGCCACGGGACAGGGGACTACGAGCAGTACTTC,CASSHGTGDYEQYF
TRBV7-8,TRBD2,NA,TRBJ2-1,TGTGCCAGCAGCTTAGCGACTAGCGGGAGGGCCTGGGACAATGAGCAGTTCTTC,CASSLATSGRAWDNEQFF
TRBV11-2,NA,few,TRBJ1-1,TGTGCCAGCAGCTCCGGACTGTACACTGAAGCTTTCTTT,CASSSGLYTEAFF
TRBV28,TRBD2,few,TRBJ2-2,TGTGCCAGCAGTTTTCTGGGTAGCGGGATATGGTACACCGGGGAGCTGTTTTTT,CASSFLGSGIWYTGELFF
TRBV7-9,NA,many,TRBJ1-2,TGTGCCAGCAGCAGGGGAGCTAACTATGGCTACACCTTC,CASSRGANYGYTF
TRBV4-1,TRBD1,NA,TRBJ2-5,TGCGCCAGCAGCCATGGGACAGGTGTCCAAGAGACCCAGTACTTC,CASSHGTGVQETQYF
TRBV29-1,NA,many,TRBJ2-5,TGCAGCGTTGAGGCGGGGCCCGGAGAGACCCAGTACTTC,CSVEAGPGETQYF
TRBV11-3,NA,few,TRBJ2-3,TGTGCCAGCAGCTTAGACCCTCTCACAGATACGCAGTATTTT,CASSLDPLTDTQYF
TRBV10-2,NA,few,TRBJ2-7,TGCGCCAGCAGTGAGTCGGGCCCTGAGCAGTACTTC,CASSESGPEQYF
TRBV15,NA,many,TRBJ2-1,TGTGCCACCAGCAGAACGGACAATGAGCAGTTCTTC,CATSRTDNEQFF
TRBV7-2,NA,many,TRBJ2-3,TGTGCCAGCAGCCATCTATCAGATACGCAGTATTTT,CASSHLSDTQYF
TRBV28,TRBD2,NA,TRBJ2-5,TGTGCCAGCCTGCGGACTAGCGGATATCAAGAGACCCAGTACTTC,CASLRTSGYQETQYF
TRBV11-2,TRBD1,few,TRBJ1-2,TGTGCCAGCAACCCGGGACAGAGCTATGGCTACACCTTC,CASNPGQSYGYTF
TRBV7-2,NA,few,TRBJ2-5,TGTGCCAGCAGCAATTGGGGCGAAGCAAGAGAGGCCCAGTACTTC,CASSNWGEAREAQYF
TRBV20-1,TRBD2,few,TRBJ2-7,TGCAGTGCTAGAGATGGTCTAGCGGAGGCATACGAGCAGTACTTC,CSARDGLAEAYEQYF
TRBV27,TRBD1,few,TRBJ1-2,TGTGCCAGCAGAGCGGACAGGGTAGACTATGGCTACACCTTC,CASRADRVDYGYTF
TRBV12-3/TRBV12-4,NA,many,TRBJ2-2,TGTGCCAGCAGTTTCGTAGCGGCGGCGAACACCGGGGAGCTGTTTTTT,CASSFVAAANTGELFF
TRBV28,TRBD2,NA,TRBJ2-7,TGTGCCAGCAGTTTATCGTCCGGGACTAGCGGCGAGCAGTACTTC,CASSLSSGTSGEQYF
TRBV12-3/TRBV12-4,TRBD1,few,TRBJ2-7,TGTGCCAGCAGTACACAGGGGTACGAGCAGTACTTC,CASSTQGYEQYF
TRBV7-2,NA,few,TRBJ2-2,TGTGCCAGCAGCTTAAAGTTGGGGTTTTCCCGGGGCGGGGAGCTGTTTTTT,CASSLKLGFSRGGELFF
TRBV7-9,TRBD2,NA,TRBJ2-3,TGTGCCAGCAGCCCCCAGACTAGCGCCAGCACAGATACGCAGTATTTT,CASSPQTSASTDTQYF
TRBV6-1,NA,many,TRBJ1-5,TGTGCCAGCAGTGAATTTGAGAGAGGGGATCAGCCCCAGCATTTT,CASSEFERGDQPQHF
TRBV6-5,NA,NA,TRBJ2-7,TGTGCCAGCAGTTCCCCGCCAGGGAACATATACGAGCAGTACTTC,CASSSPPGNIYEQYF
TRBV20-1,NA,few,TRBJ2-5,TGCAGTGCTGGCGATCTAGCAGAGACCCAGTACTTC,CSAGDLAETQYF
TRBV4-1,NA,few,TRBJ1-1,TGCGCCAGCAGCCCCGGGACATCCTTCGCTGAAGCTTTCTTT,CASSPGTSFAEAFF
TRBV7-8,TRBD1,many,TRBJ1-5,TGTGCCAGCAGCGGACAGGGAAGTCAGCCCCAGCATTTT,CASSGQGSQPQHF
TRBV9,TRBD2,few,TRBJ2-1,TGTGCCAGCAGCGTAGACGCGGGAGGATATTACAATGAGCAGTTCTTC,CASSVDAGGYYNEQFF
TRBV10-3,TRBD1,NA,TRBJ2-7,TGTGCCATCAGTGGGGCACAGGGGGGCTCCTACGAGCAGTACTTC,CAISGAQGGSYEQYF
TRBV12-3/TRBV12-4,TRBD2,NA,TRBJ2-5,TGTGCCAGCGGGAGCGGGGAAGAGACCCAGTACTTC,CASGSGEETQYF
TRBV2,NA,NA,TRBJ2-5,TGTGCCAGCAGTGACGGCGTCCAAGAGACCCAGTACTTC,CASSDGVQETQYF
TRBV12-3/TRBV12-4,NA,many,TRBJ2-7,TGTGCCAGCAGTTTAGGCCGCCTAGCAGGGTACGAGCAGTACTTC,CASSLGRLAGYEQYF